This T cell receptor (beta chain) was obtained from a study of cytomegalovirus exposure and HLA in healthy donors. General study results and limits: Later on, an analysis found that several of the most significant clusters appeared to be linked to common viral pathogens, which included parvovirus B19.

The CDR3 is 14 residues long. The V end lost 5 bases, the J end lost 1 base, and 8 bases lay between the germline ends. The germline CDR1 and CDR2 sequences are MNHNY and SVGAGI (reference sequence). To note about this clone: Its antigen is not known.

Both 60 Vbeta primers and 13 Jbeta primers went into the PCR. Generated by immunoSEQ multiplex PCR, the TCRdb table keeps only in-frame clones and is missing some. This repertoire shows approximately 140,000 clones, 70% to 80% found once; its top ten account for around 6.3%. Sequenced: PBMCs. This rearrangement joins TRBV6-6 to TRBJ2-2; the D gene is possibly TRBD2 (6 bases). The sequence came from a man aged 50-60 years in good health and CMV-seropositive. The CDR3 sequence: CASSRDLNTGELFF. The CDR3 coding sequence is TGTGCCAGCAGTAGGGACTTGAACACCGGGGAGCTGTTTTTT.